Shown below are 6 T cell receptor beta chains from a single sample sequenced in a study of beta chain features in type 1 diabetes. Study-level findings and limits: Shorter TCRB CDR3s, moderately but significantly so, marked every one of the four CD4+ subsets in Type 1 diabetes patients.

cDNA synthesis used the whole RNA isolate, giving expressed TCRB sequences. Some clones are missing from TCRdb's copy, which holds only in-frame ones; the method was immunoSEQ multiplex PCR. The profile shows around 130,000 clones, roughly 10% of them singletons. These receptors lack a known antigen. Sequenced sample: central memory CD4+ T cells from blood. These receptors all come from a man aged 25 to 45 with type 1 diabetes.

This clone has only a few counts. The CDR3 DNA reads as TGTGCCAGCAGCGCAGGAGGGGGCGCGGGCCAGCCCCAGCATTTT. Translation gives CASSAGGGAGQPQHF. V is TRBV5-4 and J is TRBJ1-5; 7 bases align to TRBD1. Germline trimming cut 4 bases from V and 7 bases from J; bases unmatched to any gene: 11. Looked up from germline, CDR1 is SGHNT and CDR2 is YYREEE (reference sequence). The length of the CDR3 is 15 residues.

The genes are TRBV7-9 and TRBJ2-3; D might be TRBD1 (5 bases). This CDR3 contains 14 residues. CDR1 and CDR2 (germline): SEHNR, FQNEAQ (reference sequence). Trimming removed 5 bases at V and 5 bases at J, with 14 bases between. CDR3 DNA sequence: TGTGCCAGCAGCCTGGCCAGGGAACGAGATACGCAGTATTTT. Protein product: CASSLARERDTQYF. Filled out from reference TRBV7-9 and TRBJ2-3, the complete variable domain reads DTGVSQNPRHKITKRGQNVTFRCDPISEHNRLYWYRQTLGQGPEFLTYFQNEAQLEKSRLLSDRFSAERPKGSFSTLEIQRTEQGDSAMYLCASSLARERDTQYFGPGTRLTVL.

This clone came up a few times. This chain joins TRBV6-5 and TRBJ1-6; a weak D match, TRBD1 (5 bases). CDR1 is MNHEY and CDR2 is SVGAGI in the germline V gene. This CDR3 contains 15 residues. V was clipped by 0 bases and J by 7 bases, with 10 bases between them. CDR3: CASSYSDTRNSPLHF. The DNA of the CDR3 is TGTGCCAGCAGTTACTCGGACACAAGAAATTCACCCCTCCACTTT.

The chain uses TRBV29-1 and TRBJ1-2; 7 positions match TRBD1. The CDR3 runs to 11 residues. The J segment lost 9 bases and the V segment lost 5 bases, leaving 6 bases of the junction unmatched. CDR1 is SQVTM and CDR2 is ANQGSEA in the germline V gene. As DNA, the CDR3 is TGCAGCGTTCGACAGGGTGAGAGCTACACCTTC. It encodes CSVRQGESYTF.

The gene calls are TRBV4-2 and TRBJ1-1; weak D call: TRBD1 (5 bases). V lost 3 bases to trimming and J lost 3 bases, with 17 bases between them. The CDR3 totals 16 residues. Germline CDR1 LGHNA, CDR2 YNFKEQ. The CDR3 sequence is CASSQRTGGRDTEAFF. The CDR3 DNA reads as TGTGCCAGCAGCCAGAGGACGGGGGGTAGAGACACTGAAGCTTTCTTT.

This chain links TRBV7-2 with TRBJ2-7; D gene unclear. Germline CDR1 is SGHTA and CDR2 is FQGNSA. This CDR3 has 16 residues. V lost 2 bases to trimming and J lost 6 bases, with 20 bases between them. As DNA, the CDR3 is TGTGCCAGCAGCTTACAGTTTGCAGCCCCTTCGGGCGAGCAGTACTTC. It translates to CASSLQFAAPSGEQYF.